The sequence of this TCR beta chain was determined in a study of blood T cell repertoires in COVID-19 (TCRdb year 2020). In the study overall: The collaborator samples originated in the United States, Italy and Spain and spanned the acute and convalescent phases of COVID-19. The repertoires were released in a freely available public database intended as a resource for research on the immune response to SARS-CoV-2. The material from the prospective study consisted of cDNA or gDNA derived from T cells, B-cell-depleted T cells, or PBMCs. Deeply sampled blood TCRbeta repertoires from subjects exposed to, actively infected with, or recovered from COVID-19 were included in the dataset. A de-identified subject ID, COVID-19 status, age in years and sex were almost always included in the sample metadata. The samples were drawn from the first 160 participants of the ongoing ImmuneRACE study and from 950 to 1,500 subjects provided by 6 global collaborators. Where available, HLA class I and class II types were obtained from metadata supplied by the sample provider rather than from assay-based typing.

Collaborating institutions collected whole blood in K2EDTA tubes following their own protocols. For TCRbeta analysis, collaborator samples were shipped as frozen whole blood, as isolated PBMCs, or as DNA extracted from either sample type. Summary of the overall study and its limitations: How much clinical and demographic metadata was included differed by source and by participant, and the metadata was provided uncurated.

TCRbeta CDR3 regions were amplified from genomic DNA by means of the immunoSEQ Assay, a bias-controlled multiplex PCR. The authors processed their data as follows. The number of nucleated cells in each sample was estimated from the amplification of reference gene primers within the assay. To quantify the absolute abundance of each unique TCRbeta CDR3 rearrangement, sequence reads were collapsed and filtered. Productive Simpson clonality was computed per sample as the square root of Simpson's diversity index over productive rearrangements. TCRdb took over this immuneACCESS table, retaining in-frame rearrangements with V and J assigned. Such tables are incomplete; in checked studies, under half of the missing clones stem from an unresolved V gene, and the remainder is unexplained. V, J and clone size were drawn from that table, and D and trimming were deduced from the DNA. This sample has about 280,000 clones in its table, and around 90% of those were observed once. In total, the top ten clones hold 9.4% of the sample.

Cut back by 6 bases and 6 bases, the V and J ends lie 5 bases apart. The CDR3 holds 11 amino acids from the cysteine to the phenylalanine. Only the CDR3 part of the read is kept: 33 bases, read in frame from the first base. According to the germline V gene, CDR1 reads KGHDR and CDR2 reads SFDVKD. Of note for this clone: The target of this receptor is not known. Base-call qualities are not available, and no considerably larger clone is one nucleotide away.

The chain joins TRBV24-1 to TRBJ1-5; the D gene cannot be resolved reliably. Sequenced material: peripheral blood. This receptor was identified in a man aged 18 to 29 with active or convalescent COVID-19. The CDR3 reads as follows: CATSRSQPQHF. The nucleotides read TGTGCCACCAGTCGGAGTCAGCCCCAGCATTTT.